This entry concerns a single T cell receptor (beta chain). The data originate from a study of blood T cell repertoires in COVID-19. About the study: The United States, Italy and Spain provided the acute and convalescent COVID-19 samples. T cells, B-cell-depleted T cells, or PBMCs supplied cDNA or gDNA.

In germline, CDR1 is SNHLY, CDR2 FYNNEI. The ends lost 11 bases at V and 1 base at J; junction bases unmatched: 17. This CDR3 contains 17 residues. The authors' processing: Counts of nucleated cells, estimated from reference gene primer amplification, were obtained. TCRdb's copy holds only in-frame clones and misses some; the assay was immunoSEQ multiplex PCR. That table supplies the V and J calls and clone size; D and trimming were determined from the DNA. The table has 380,000 or so clones, roughly nine tenths seen once. The V call is TRBV2, the J call TRBJ1-5; 7 bases map to TRBD1. Input material: peripheral blood. This sequence was found in a man in his forties with acute or convalescent COVID-19. The chain's CDR3 is CASLPGTVAGSNQPQHF. The CDR3 nucleotides are TGTGCCTCATTGCCCGGGACAGTGGCGGGGAGCAATCAGCCCCAGCATTTT.